Below are 13 T cell receptor beta chains sequenced from a single sample in a study of CD8 T cells in ankylosing spondylitis. TCRdb re-derived calls from the 5' RACE reads in MiXCR, one entry per CDR3 protein. This table has 200,000 to 250,000 distinct CDR3 sequences, about 10% appearing once. Sequenced: blood, either unsorted or a sorted T cell fraction (not recorded which). These receptors came from a male donor with ankylosing spondylitis or in good health (not recorded which).

This clonotype is termed medium-sized. The V and J genes are TRBV20-1 and TRBJ2-7, with D unclear. CDR3 length equals 13 residues. The V gene lost 2 bases and the J gene lost 1 base, with 9 bases spanning the gap. The V gene's germline CDR1 is DFQATT and CDR2 SNEGSKA (reference sequence). CDR3 loop: CSARSRLSYEQYF. In nucleotides, the CDR3 is TGCAGTGCTAGATCCCGCCTGTCCTACGAGCAGTACTTC.

There are many counts of this clonotype. The J gene is TRBJ1-1, the V gene TRBV30; no firm D call. From germline, CDR1 is GTSNPN and CDR2 SVGIG (reference sequence). The ends were cut back, 2 bases at V and 0 bases at J, with 4 bases in the middle. CDR3 size: 12 residues. The CDR3 DNA reads TGTGCCTGGAGTCAAATGAACACTGAAGCTTTCTTT. It specifies CAWSQMNTEAFF.

This clonotype has a handful of counts. The rearrangement links TRBV20-1 to TRBJ2-5, with 11 bases matching TRBD2. The CDR3 has 17 residues. The germline gives CDR1 DFQATT, CDR2 SNEGSKA (reference sequence). The V and J ends lost 3 bases and 5 bases, in that order; junction bases with no gene match: 14. The CDR3 coding sequence is TGCAGTGCTAGCCAAACTAGCGGGAGAAGCAAAGGGGAGACCCAGTACTTC. Translating it yields CSASQTSGRSKGETQYF.

The chain couples TRBV7-9 to TRBJ2-1; 9 nucleotides match TRBD2. V trimming: 5 bases; J trimming: 7 bases; junction bases outside the gene matches: 15. This CDR3 comprises 17 residues. The germline V gene encodes CDR1 SEHNR and CDR2 FQNEAQ (reference sequence). CDR3 loop: CASSLLEAGGPKNEQFF. CDR3 in DNA: TGTGCCAGCAGCCTCCTGGAGGCGGGGGGGCCTAAGAATGAGCAGTTCTTC.

This clonotype was observed many times. V and J are TRBV30 and TRBJ1-1, with D hard to call. The CDR3 sequence is 16 residues long. Trimming removed 3 bases from V and 0 bases from J, with 17 bases in between. The germline V gene has CDR1 GTSNPN and CDR2 SVGIG (reference sequence). In DNA, the CDR3 is TGTGCCTGGAGACAACCGGGAGCTGTAATGAACACTGAAGCTTTCTTT. Translating it yields CAWRQPGAVMNTEAFF.

The chain carries TRBV10-1 and TRBJ2-3; D perhaps matches TRBD2 (6 bases). Between the trimmed V and J ends, which lost 3 bases and 2 bases, there was a span of 12 bases. The CDR3 has 15 residues. Germline V gene sequence: CDR1 WNHNN, CDR2 SYGVQD (reference sequence). The CDR3 loop is CASSEERANTDTQYF. The CDR3 DNA follows: TGCGCCAGCAGTGAAGAGCGGGCCAACACAGATACGCAGTATTTT.

Ten or more counts support this clonotype. V gene TRBV27 combines with J gene TRBJ2-1; no firm D call. The germline V and J ends were trimmed by 8 bases and 0 bases, with 20 bases remaining between them. The CDR3 totals 17 residues. CDR1 and CDR2 from the germline V gene are MNHEY and SMNVEV (reference sequence). The CDR3 protein is CASALSAAPFSYNEQFF. As DNA, the CDR3 is TGTGCCAGCGCCTTGAGTGCAGCGCCCTTCTCCTACAATGAGCAGTTCTTC.

This clonotype was found many times. The V gene is TRBV28, the J gene TRBJ1-1; 7 nucleotides agree with TRBD1. V shed 6 bases and J 5 bases; nucleotides not matched to a gene: 6. The germline V gene encodes CDR1 MDHEN and CDR2 SYDVKM. The CDR3 covers 13 residues. The CDR3 is CASSLTGRTEAFF. Here the CDR3 DNA reads TGTGCCAGCAGCTTGACAGGGAGGACTGAAGCTTTCTTT.

This clonotype has ten or more counts. This chain links TRBV12-3 or TRBV12-4 with TRBJ2-7, with TRBD1 matching 9 bases. This CDR3 has 15 amino acids. Losses at the gene ends were 3 bases for V and 4 bases for J; bases not matched to a gene: 7. The DNA for the CDR3 is TGTGCCAGCAGTTTCGGGGGACAGGGTCAGTACGAGCAGTACTTC. Residues: CASSFGGQGQYEQYF.

This clonotype was seen ten or more times. The genes are TRBV20-1 and TRBJ1-6; 10 bases are a match to TRBD1. V shed 3 bases, J shed 7 bases, and the junction held 6 bases outside the gene matches. Germline V gene lookup returns CDR1 DFQATT and CDR2 SNEGSKA (reference sequence). There are 15 residues in the CDR3. CDR3 loop: CSARTWDRGNSPLHF. The CDR3 nucleotides are TGCAGTGCTAGGACCTGGGACAGGGGAAATTCACCCCTCCACTTT.

This clonotype was counted only a few times. This chain links TRBV30 with TRBJ1-2; unclear D gene. This CDR3 is built from 12 residues. The V and J ends lost 0 bases and 5 bases respectively, with 7 bases between them. The V gene's germline CDR1 is GTSNPN and CDR2 SVGIG (reference sequence). The CDR3 protein is CAWSVDGYGYTF. The CDR3 nucleotides are TGTGCCTGGAGTGTGGACGGGTATGGCTACACCTTC.

The J gene is TRBJ2-5, the V gene TRBV12-3 or TRBV12-4; no clear D. V shed 3 bases and J shed 1 base, with 6 bases lying between them. The CDR3 is 13 residues long. CDR3 sequence (DNA): TGTGCCAGCAGTTTGAGCCTCCAAGAGACCCAGTACTTC. As protein: CASSLSLQETQYF.

In this sample, this clonotype turned up many times. The chain recombines TRBV6-1 with TRBJ1-1, with 7 bases that match TRBD1. The V gene's germline CDR1 is MNHNS and CDR2 SASEGT. This CDR3 has 15 residues. V lost 2 bases to trimming and J lost 5 bases; unmatched junction nucleotides: 8. CDR3 coding DNA: TGTGCCAGCAGTGAATGGGAGGGGGCGAATACTGAAGCTTTCTTT. Its translation is CASSEWEGANTEAFF.